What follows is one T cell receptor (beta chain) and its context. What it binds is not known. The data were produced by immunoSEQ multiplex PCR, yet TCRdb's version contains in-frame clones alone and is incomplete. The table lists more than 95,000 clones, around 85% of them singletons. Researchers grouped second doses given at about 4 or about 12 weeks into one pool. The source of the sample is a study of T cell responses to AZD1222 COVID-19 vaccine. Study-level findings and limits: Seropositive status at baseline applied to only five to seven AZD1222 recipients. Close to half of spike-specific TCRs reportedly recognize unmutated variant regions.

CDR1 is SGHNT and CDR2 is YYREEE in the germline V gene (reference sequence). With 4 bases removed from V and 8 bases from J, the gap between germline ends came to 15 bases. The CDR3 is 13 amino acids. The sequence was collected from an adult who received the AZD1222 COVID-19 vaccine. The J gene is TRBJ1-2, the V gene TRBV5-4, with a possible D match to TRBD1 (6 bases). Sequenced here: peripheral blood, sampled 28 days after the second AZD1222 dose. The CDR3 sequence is CASSPEGGRGYTF. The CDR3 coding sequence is TGTGCCAGCAGCCCCGAGGGGGGGAGAGGCTACACCTTC.